The subject of this entry is one T cell receptor beta chain. Antigen: not known. The CDR3 totals 14 residues. Germline V gene lookup returns CDR1 DFQATT and CDR2 SNEGSKA (reference sequence). The data stem from a study of post-analysis software for immune sequencing data. Study-level background: Included among the disease courses, which were recorded for the cohort, were relapsing-remitting, secondary progressive and progressive-relapsing multiple sclerosis. Study-wide results and caveats: TRBV segments more frequent in patients than in controls numbered roughly five and included TRBV5-6, TRBV5-1 and TRBV20-1.

Built from TCR beta cDNA, the libraries had unique molecular identifiers in them. Using its own MiXCR run on the PCR reads, TCRdb lists one record per CDR3 protein. The data show about 820,000 distinct CDR3 sequences, with roughly 50% seen just once and 4.6% held by the top ten. The receptor was isolated from a girl under 18 with multiple sclerosis. The genes are TRBV20-1 and TRBJ2-4; 9 nucleotides align to TRBD2. The J call may be incorrect, as the DNA end agrees better with TRBJ2-7. The material sequenced was blood. CDR3 DNA: TGCAGTGCTAGGATCCTAGCGGGAATCTACGAGCAGTACTTC. As protein: CSARILAGIYEQYF.